The next 30 T cell receptor beta chains were all read from a single sample in a study of T-cell reconstitution after alpha-beta-depleted transplantation in children. Unique molecular identifiers tagged the TCRbeta library. TCRdb re-called the PCR reads through MiXCR, storing one row per CDR3 protein. The sample contains some 600,000 distinct CDR3 sequences, 10% to 15% of which appear only once. Sequenced material: PBMCs, mostly from graft donor cells, taken 360 days after TCRalphabeta/CD19-depleted stem cell transplant. Every receptor here comes from a male patient younger than 18 who had a stem cell transplant for acute myeloid leukemia, so the T cells may come from the graft donor.

V and J are TRBV6-4 and TRBJ2-2; D might be TRBD2 (5 bases). V lost 3 bases and J 1 base, leaving 15 bases between the germline ends. Germline CDR1 reads MRHNA; CDR2 reads SNTAGT. The CDR3 spans 17 residues. The CDR3 is CASSEVRVYGNTGELFF. The CDR3 DNA reads TGTGCCAGCAGTGAAGTGAGGGTCTACGGGAACACCGGGGAGCTGTTTTTT.

This clonotype was picked up many times. V usage is TRBV12-3 or TRBV12-4 and J usage is TRBJ2-7, with 9 bases matching TRBD2. V lost 4 bases and J lost 0; bases outside the gene matches: 4. CDR3 length: 15 amino acids. Here the CDR3 reads CASSSSTSGSYEQYF. CDR3 nucleotide sequence: TGTGCCAGCAGTTCCTCGACTAGCGGCTCCTACGAGCAGTACTTC.

V usage is TRBV3-1 and J usage is TRBJ2-1; TRBD2 aligns across 7 bases. Unmatched junction bases numbered 5, after V lost 0 bases and J lost 3 bases. The CDR3 has 16 amino acids. From germline, CDR1 is LGHDT and CDR2 YNNKEL (reference sequence). CDR3 nucleotides: TGTGCCAGCAGCCAAGACCTAGCGGAGAGCTACAATGAGCAGTTCTTC. This translates into CASSQDLAESYNEQFF.

This clonotype was recorded at least ten times. This rearrangement joins TRBV20-1 to TRBJ2-7, with a tentative D call TRBD2 (5 bases). The CDR3 has 13 residues. Germline V gene sequence: CDR1 DFQATT, CDR2 SNEGSKA (reference sequence). This CDR3 reads CSSNPGGYYEQYF. As DNA, the CDR3 is TGCAGCTCCAATCCAGGAGGCTACTACGAGCAGTACTTC.

This clonotype was counted a few times. This chain joins TRBV4-3 and TRBJ1-4, with no clear D. CDR3 length: 12 amino acids. Trimming cost V 5 bases and J 8 bases, with 9 bases left between them. Germline V gives CDR1 LGHNA, CDR2 YSLEER. The CDR3 region is CASSSPREKLFF. CDR3 in DNA: TGCGCCAGCAGCAGCCCCAGGGAAAAACTGTTTTTT.

There are a few counts of this clonotype. J is TRBJ2-7 and V is TRBV28; D might be TRBD1 or TRBD2, each matching 5 bases. The V gene's germline CDR1 is MDHEN and CDR2 SYDVKM. CDR3 length: 13 residues. V gave up 3 bases and J gave up 9 bases, with 15 bases separating them. CDR3 region: CASSLDPGTPQYF. Written as DNA, the CDR3 is TGTGCCAGCAGTTTGGACCCCGGGACCCCGCAGTACTTC.

The chain joins TRBV2 to TRBJ2-7, with TRBD2 matching 12 bases. The CDR3 loop spans 17 amino acids. Germline CDR1 reads SNHLY; CDR2 reads FYNNEI. Trimming cost V 4 bases and J 3 bases; bases outside gene matches: 10. As DNA, the CDR3 is TGTGCCAGCAGTGGACCCCGAGGACTAGCGGGGCGCTACGAGCAGTACTTC. Translating it yields CASSGPRGLAGRYEQYF.

This clonotype was seen at least ten times. The chain couples TRBV7-8 to TRBJ2-7, with TRBD1 identical over 9 bases. Unmatched junction bases numbered 7, after V lost 4 bases and J lost 6 bases. This CDR3 spans 14 amino acids. CDR1 SGHVS and CDR2 FQNEAQ come from the germline V gene. CDR3 sequence (DNA): TGTGCCAGCAGCTCCGGGACAGGGTACTCCGAGCAGTACTTC. Translating gives CASSSGTGYSEQYF.

As regards this clonotype: This CDR3 fails to terminate in the conserved phenylalanine or tryptophan, so it likely reflects a read error. V is TRBV7-6 and J is TRBJ2-7; D is unclear. V lost 6 bases to trimming and J lost 0 bases, with 21 bases between them. The CDR3 length is 17 residues. The germline V gene encodes CDR1 SGHVS and CDR2 FNYEAQ. This CDR3 is CASSQRRLGISSYEQYC. DNA for the CDR3: TGTGCCAGCAGTCAAAGGCGGTTAGGAATTAGCTCCTACGAGCAGTACTGC.

The CDR3 region is CAWSAGTGDQEQYF. The DNA for the CDR3 is TGTGCCTGGAGTGCGGGGACAGGGGACCAAGAGCAGTACTTC. This chain connects TRBV30 to TRBJ2-7; 10 positions agree with TRBD1. There are 14 residues in the CDR3. J lost 7 bases, V lost 1 base, and 7 bases had no gene match. Germline V gives CDR1 GTSNPN, CDR2 SVGIG (reference sequence).

The table lists this clonotype with a few counts. This sequence joins TRBV14 and TRBJ2-5; D is uncertain. This CDR3 is 15 amino acids long. The germline gives CDR1 SGHDN, CDR2 FVKESK. Trimming took off 4 bases at V and 0 bases at J, with 12 bases between the two ends. The CDR3 loop is CASSLGLADQETQYF. The DNA of the CDR3 is TGTGCCAGCAGCCTCGGCCTCGCCGACCAAGAGACCCAGTACTTC.

At least ten counts were recorded for this clonotype. Written as DNA, the CDR3 is TGCGCCAGCAGCCAGTGGCCGGCCGATGTGATCTCCTACGAGCAGTACTTC. This codes for CASSQWPADVISYEQYF. The rearrangement joins TRBV4-3 to TRBJ2-7; D remains unclear. Trimming stripped 3 bases from V and 0 bases from J, with 18 bases between. The V gene's germline CDR1 is LGHNA and CDR2 YSLEER. There are 17 residues in the CDR3.

This clonotype turned up a few times. This chain uses TRBV12-5 with TRBJ2-2; no clear D. The CDR3 spans 12 residues. From germline, CDR1 is LGHNT and CDR2 FRNRAP. Deletions cut 3 bases from V and 6 bases from J, with 5 bases between. The CDR3 DNA follows: TGTGCTAGTGGTTTTGAAGCCGGGGAGCTGTTTTTT. It specifies CASGFEAGELFF.

This clonotype has more than one count but fewer than ten. The rearrangement uses TRBV28 and TRBJ1-4; maybe TRBD1 (6 bases). Trimming left V 4 bases short and J 1 base short, with 19 bases between. The CDR3 runs 18 residues. Germline V gene data show CDR1 as MDHEN and CDR2 as SYDVKM. This CDR3 reads CASSSQDSALLTNEKLFF. CDR3 in DNA: TGTGCCAGCAGTTCGCAGGACAGCGCCTTATTAACTAATGAAAAACTGTTTTTT.

This clonotype was counted between two and nine times. The chain links TRBV7-2 to TRBJ2-7; D is perhaps TRBD1 (6 bases). V lost 6 bases, J lost 2 bases, and 20 bases lay in between. In germline, CDR1 is SGHTA, CDR2 FQGNSA. CDR3 length: 16 residues. CDR3 protein: CASSRTQGSLAYEQYF. CDR3 in DNA: TGTGCCAGCAGTCGGACGCAGGGGAGCCTAGCCTACGAGCAGTACTTC.

The CDR3 spells CASSSYPTSTDTQYF. The CDR3 DNA is TGTGCCAGCAGCTCGTACCCTACTAGCACAGATACGCAGTATTTT. The rearrangement uses TRBV7-2 and TRBJ2-3; D is unresolved. Germline V lookup: CDR1 SGHTA, CDR2 FQGNSA. The CDR3 has 15 amino acids. V dropped 4 bases and J dropped 0 bases, with 11 bases sitting between them.

This clonotype was detected only a few times. The V call is TRBV29-1, the J call TRBJ2-5; TRBD1 aligns across 7 bases. Germline V lookup: CDR1 SQVTM, CDR2 ANQGSEA. This CDR3 has 15 amino acids. Trimming took 4 bases from V and 0 from J; bases not matched to a gene: 8. In nucleotides, the CDR3 is TGCAGCGTTGTAGGACAGACAGGGCACCAAGAGACCCAGTACTTC. Protein: CSVVGQTGHQETQYF.

CDR3 sequence: CASSQPGSGRALHEQFF. The CDR3, as DNA: TGCGCCAGCAGCCAGCCCGGTAGCGGGAGGGCCTTGCATGAGCAGTTCTTC. The V gene is TRBV4-1, the J gene TRBJ2-1; 11 nucleotides agree with TRBD2. This CDR3 spans 17 amino acids. From germline, CDR1 is MGHRA and CDR2 YSYEKL. The V segment lost 3 bases and the J segment 8 bases; nucleotides outside the gene matches: 12.

This clonotype was counted many times. V and J are TRBV12-3 or TRBV12-4 and TRBJ2-5; D not resolved. The CDR3 is 13 residues long. Trimming cost V 6 bases and J 1 base, with 9 bases left between them. The CDR3 region is CASSLAVQETQYF. The CDR3 DNA follows: TGTGCCAGCAGCTTGGCGGTCCAAGAGACCCAGTACTTC.

CDR3 in DNA: TGTGCCAGCAGCCTCGCTCTCGTACTAGGAGCGGTCGGTGAGCAGTTCTTC. It is translated as CASSLALVLGAVGEQFF. The gene calls are TRBV11-2 and TRBJ2-1; perhaps TRBD2 as D (5 bases). The CDR3 has 17 residues. Looked up from germline, CDR1 is SGHAT and CDR2 is FQNNGV. V lost 5 bases and J lost 9, with 26 bases in between.

This chain connects TRBV20-1 to TRBJ2-5; D is ambiguous. The CDR3 runs 15 residues. CDR1 is DFQATT and CDR2 is SNEGSKA in the germline V gene (reference sequence). Between the trimmed V and J ends, which lost 4 bases and 5 bases, there was a span of 20 bases. The DNA of the CDR3 is TGCAGTGCTACGGGCGGAGCACGGCCAAGGGAGACCCAGTACTTC. It translates to CSATGGARPRETQYF.

The chain joins TRBV9 to TRBJ2-1, with D perhaps TRBD1 or TRBD2 (5 bases each). The CDR3 loop spans 16 amino acids. V lost 4 bases to trimming and J lost 3 bases, with 17 bases between them. Germline V gene sequence: CDR1 SGDLS, CDR2 YYNGEE. The CDR3 nucleotides read TGTGCCAGCAGCCCGAGAGGGCAGGGATACTACAATGAGCAGTTCTTC. Protein: CASSPRGQGYYNEQFF.

This clonotype was observed a few times. The chain couples TRBV20-1 to TRBJ1-5; the D is unclear. Trimming cost V 0 bases and J 1 base, with 16 bases left between them. This CDR3 spans 17 amino acids. CDR1 DFQATT and CDR2 SNEGSKA come from the germline V gene (reference sequence). The CDR3 DNA follows: TGCAGTGCTAGAGATAGGCGGGGAGGTGGAAGCAATCAGCCCCAGCATTTT. This encodes CSARDRRGGGSNQPQHF.

This chain joins TRBV5-1 and TRBJ2-7; 9 positions agree with TRBD2. Germline V lookup: CDR1 SGHRS, CDR2 YFSETQ. This CDR3 has 15 amino acids. V lost 4 bases, J lost 2 bases, and 7 bases stayed unmatched. CDR3 bases: TGCGCCAGCAGCCACGTGATAGCGGGAGCCTACGAGCAGTACTTC. Its translation: CASSHVIAGAYEQYF. Complete variable domain (other parts from reference TRBV5-1 and TRBJ2-7): KAGVTQTPRYLIKTRGQQVTLSCSPISGHRSVSWYQQTPGQGLQFLFEYFSETQRNKGNFPGRFSGRQFSNSRSEMNVSTLELGDSALYLCASSHVIAGAYEQYFGPGTRLTVT.

This chain connects TRBV4-2 to TRBJ1-5; D remains ambiguous. The V gene's germline CDR1 is LGHNA and CDR2 YNFKEQ. V was trimmed by 0 bases and J by 0 bases, leaving 12 bases between them. This CDR3 comprises 17 residues. CDR3 DNA sequence: TGTGCCAGCAGCCAAGATTTGCACCAACTTAGCAATCAGCCCCAGCATTTT. Encoded protein: CASSQDLHQLSNQPQHF.

In its sample, this clonotype was seen many times. This chain connects TRBV21-1 to TRBJ1-5. TRBV21-1 is given as a pseudogene. This CDR3 region has 16 residues. The CDR3 spells CASSIRRTQEGQPQHF. Written as DNA, the CDR3 is TGTGCCAGCAGCATCCGACGGACCCAGGAGGGTCAGCCCCAGCATTTT.

This rearrangement joins TRBV5-4 to TRBJ2-7; D might be TRBD1 (5 bases). The CDR3 contains 15 residues. The V gene lost 0 bases and the J gene lost 3 bases, with 13 bases spanning the gap. Per the germline V gene, CDR1 is SGHNT and CDR2 is YYREEE (reference sequence). The CDR3 bases are TGTGCCAGCAGCTTGGAAGGGCCAAGGGGCTACGAGCAGTACTTC. Residues: CASSLEGPRGYEQYF.

This chain links TRBV20-1 with TRBJ2-5; D possibly corresponds to TRBD1 (6 bases). The V end was cut by 7 bases, the J end by 5 bases, with 17 bases between. Per germline, CDR1 DFQATT and CDR2 SNEGSKA (reference sequence). The CDR3 totals 13 residues. This CDR3 reads CSVPTGFGETQYF. In DNA, the CDR3 is TGCAGTGTCCCCACAGGGTTTGGGGAGACCCAGTACTTC.

The chain combines TRBV2 with TRBJ2-2, with D maybe TRBD2 (5 bases). The germline gives CDR1 SNHLY, CDR2 FYNNEI. Trimming removed 8 bases from V and 6 bases from J, with 10 bases in between. The length of the CDR3 is 12 residues. The CDR3 DNA follows: TGTGCCAGCCATGAGGGCCCCGGGGAGCTGTTTTTT. Translation gives CASHEGPGELFF.

Notes on this clonotype: An end of the junction differs from the germline gene, which may be a read error. The chain employs TRBV19 and TRBJ2-1, with D possibly being TRBD2 (6 bases). The CDR3 contains 15 residues. Looked up from germline, CDR1 is LNHDA and CDR2 is SQIVND (reference sequence). The CDR3 sequence is CASSIPSDSYNGQFF. The CDR3 bases are TGTGCCAGTAGTATCCCTAGCGACTCCTACAATGGGCAGTTCTTC.